This TCR beta chain was sequenced for a study of neurological immune-mediated disorders. V gave up 7 bases and J gave up 5 bases; unmatched junction bases: 6. Germline CDR1 and CDR2: MDHEN and SYDVKM. The CDR3 extends over 15 amino acids. This clonotype was seen ten or more times. Time point of the sample: longitudinal time-point 2. Healthy controls comprised blood bank volunteers in Maryland, USA. By 5'RACE with 10-nucleotide random UMIs, the cDNA was made. A single run covered 15-18 subjects with over 200 million TCR-beta sequences. TCRdb itself ran the 5' RACE reads through MiXCR, one entry per CDR3 protein. The repertoire holds about 60,000 distinct CDR3 sequences, more than 9.5% seen once, with roughly an eighth in the top ten.

The sample taken for sequencing was PBMCs. The rearrangement joins TRBV28 to TRBJ2-2, with TRBD2 matching over 11 bases. The receptor was derived from a man aged 25-45 years in good health. In DNA, the CDR3 is TGTGCCAGCACCAAACTAGCGGGAGTGACCGGGGAGCTGTTTTTT. This gives the protein CASTKLAGVTGELFF.